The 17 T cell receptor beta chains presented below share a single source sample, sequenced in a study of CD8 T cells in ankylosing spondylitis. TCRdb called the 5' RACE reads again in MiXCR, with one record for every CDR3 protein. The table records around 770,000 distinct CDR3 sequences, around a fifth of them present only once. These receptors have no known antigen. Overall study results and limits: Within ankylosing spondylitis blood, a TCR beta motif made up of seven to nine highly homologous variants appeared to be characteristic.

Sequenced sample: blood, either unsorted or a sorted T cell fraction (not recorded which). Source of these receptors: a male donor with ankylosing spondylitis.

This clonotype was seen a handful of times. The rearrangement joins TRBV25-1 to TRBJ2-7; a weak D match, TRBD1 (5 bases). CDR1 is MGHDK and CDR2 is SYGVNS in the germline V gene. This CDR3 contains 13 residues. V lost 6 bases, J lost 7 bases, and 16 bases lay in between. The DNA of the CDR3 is TGTGCCAGCAGCGTTACTGGGGCTCTGGAGCAGTACTTC. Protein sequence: CASSVTGALEQYF.

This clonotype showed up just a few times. Here the CDR3 DNA reads TGTGCCAGCAGTTGGATCACAGATACGCAGTATTTT. Protein product: CASSWITDTQYF. The chain links TRBV12-3 or TRBV12-4 to TRBJ2-3, with no clear D. The CDR3 is 12 residues long. V was trimmed by 4 bases and J by 2 bases, leaving 4 bases between them.

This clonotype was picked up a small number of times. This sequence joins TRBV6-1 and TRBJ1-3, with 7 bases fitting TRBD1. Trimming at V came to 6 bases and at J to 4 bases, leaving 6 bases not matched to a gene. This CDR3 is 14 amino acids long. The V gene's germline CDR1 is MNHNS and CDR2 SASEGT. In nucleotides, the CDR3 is TGTGCCAGCAGCTCCGGACAGGAGGGAAACACCATATATTTT. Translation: CASSSGQEGNTIYF.

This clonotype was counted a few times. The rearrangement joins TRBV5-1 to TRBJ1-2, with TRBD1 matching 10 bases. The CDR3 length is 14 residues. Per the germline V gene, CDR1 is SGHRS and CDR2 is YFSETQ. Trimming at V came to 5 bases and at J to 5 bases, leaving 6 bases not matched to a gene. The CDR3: CASSSVGQGYGYTF. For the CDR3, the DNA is TGCGCCAGCAGTTCCGTGGGACAGGGGTATGGCTACACCTTC.

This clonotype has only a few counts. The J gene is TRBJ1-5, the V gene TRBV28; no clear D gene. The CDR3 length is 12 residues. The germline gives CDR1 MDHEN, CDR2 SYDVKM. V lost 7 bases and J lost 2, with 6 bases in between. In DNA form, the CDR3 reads TGTGCCAGCATCAAAGGCAATCAGCCCCAGCATTTT. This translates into CASIKGNQPQHF. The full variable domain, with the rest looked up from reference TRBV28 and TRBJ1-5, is DVKVTQSSRYLVKRTGEKVFLECVQDMDHENMFWYRQDPGLGLRLIYFSYDVKMKEKGDIPEGYSVSREKKERFSLILESASTNQTSMYLCASIKGNQPQHFGDGTRLSIL.

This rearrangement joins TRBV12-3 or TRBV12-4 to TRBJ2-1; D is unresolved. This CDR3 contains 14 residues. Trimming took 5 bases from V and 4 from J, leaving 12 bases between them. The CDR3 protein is CASSLHVGYNEQFF. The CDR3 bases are TGTGCCAGCAGTCTCCACGTTGGGTACAATGAGCAGTTCTTC.

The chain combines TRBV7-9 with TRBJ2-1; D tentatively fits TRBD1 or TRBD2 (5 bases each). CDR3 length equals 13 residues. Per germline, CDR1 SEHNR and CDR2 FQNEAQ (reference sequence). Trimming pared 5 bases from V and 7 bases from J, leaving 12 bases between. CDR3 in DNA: TGTGCCAGCAGCACCCAATGGGGGAATGAGCAGTTCTTC. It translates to CASSTQWGNEQFF. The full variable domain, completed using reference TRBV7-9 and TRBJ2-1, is DTGVSQNPRHKITKRGQNVTFRCDPISEHNRLYWYRQTLGQGPEFLTYFQNEAQLEKSRLLSDRFSAERPKGSFSTLEIQRTEQGDSAMYLCASSTQWGNEQFFGPGTRLTVL.

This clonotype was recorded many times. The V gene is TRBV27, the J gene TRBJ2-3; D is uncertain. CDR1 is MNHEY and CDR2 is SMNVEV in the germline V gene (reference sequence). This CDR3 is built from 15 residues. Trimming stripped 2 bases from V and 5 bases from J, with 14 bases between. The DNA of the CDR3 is TGTGCCAGCAGTTTAGACACCTTCAGAGGAGATACGCAGTATTTT. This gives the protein CASSLDTFRGDTQYF.

CDR3 residues: CASSLVTTDTQYF. The CDR3 nucleotides are TGTGCCAGCAGCTTAGTTACAACAGATACGCAGTATTTT. The rearrangement joins TRBV7-9 to TRBJ2-3; D unclear. The CDR3 loop spans 13 amino acids. Germline V gene data show CDR1 as SEHNR and CDR2 as FQNEAQ (reference sequence). Trimming cost V 1 base and J 3 bases, with 5 bases left between them. Full variable domain (rest looked up from reference TRBV7-9 and TRBJ2-3): DTGVSQNPRHKITKRGQNVTFRCDPISEHNRLYWYRQTLGQGPEFLTYFQNEAQLEKSRLLSDRFSAERPKGSFSTLEIQRTEQGDSAMYLCASSLVTTDTQYFGPGTRLTVL.

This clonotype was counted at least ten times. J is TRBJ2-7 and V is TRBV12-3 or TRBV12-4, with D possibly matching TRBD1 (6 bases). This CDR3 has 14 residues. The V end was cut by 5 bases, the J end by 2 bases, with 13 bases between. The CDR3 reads CASSLRDTTYEQYF. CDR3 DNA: TGTGCCAGCAGTCTCCGGGACACTACCTACGAGCAGTACTTC.

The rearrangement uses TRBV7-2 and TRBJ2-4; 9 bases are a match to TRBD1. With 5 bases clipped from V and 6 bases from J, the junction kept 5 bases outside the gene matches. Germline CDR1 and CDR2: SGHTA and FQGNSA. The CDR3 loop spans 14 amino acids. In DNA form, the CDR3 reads TGTGCCAGCAGCCCTGACAGGGGGGCAAACATTCAGTACTTC. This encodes CASSPDRGANIQYF. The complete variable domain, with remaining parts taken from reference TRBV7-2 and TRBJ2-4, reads GAGVSQSPSNKVTEKGKDVELRCDPISGHTALYWYRQSLGQGLEFLIYFQGNSAPDKSGLPSDRFSAERTGGSVSTLTIQRTQQEDSAVYLCASSPDRGANIQYFGAGTRLSVL.

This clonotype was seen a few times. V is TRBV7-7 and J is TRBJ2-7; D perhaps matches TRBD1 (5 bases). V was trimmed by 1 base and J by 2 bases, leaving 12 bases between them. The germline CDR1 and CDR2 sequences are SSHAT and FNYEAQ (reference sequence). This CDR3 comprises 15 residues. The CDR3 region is CASSLGQGPTYEQYF. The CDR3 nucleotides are TGTGCCAGCAGCTTAGGCCAGGGCCCCACCTACGAGCAGTACTTC.

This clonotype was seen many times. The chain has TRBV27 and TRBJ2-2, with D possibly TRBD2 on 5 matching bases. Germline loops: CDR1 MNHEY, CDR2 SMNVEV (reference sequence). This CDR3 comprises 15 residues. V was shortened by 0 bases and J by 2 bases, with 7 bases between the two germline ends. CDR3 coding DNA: TGTGCCAGCAGTTTATCAAGCGGAAACACCGGGGAGCTGTTTTTT. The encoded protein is CASSLSSGNTGELFF.

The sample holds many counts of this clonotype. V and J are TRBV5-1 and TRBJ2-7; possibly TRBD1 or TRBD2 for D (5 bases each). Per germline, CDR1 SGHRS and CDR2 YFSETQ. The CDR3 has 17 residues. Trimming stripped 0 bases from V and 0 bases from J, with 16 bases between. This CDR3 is CASSLASGRLSSYEQYF. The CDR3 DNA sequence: TGCGCCAGCAGCTTGGCCTCGGGACGCCTTTCCTCCTACGAGCAGTACTTC.

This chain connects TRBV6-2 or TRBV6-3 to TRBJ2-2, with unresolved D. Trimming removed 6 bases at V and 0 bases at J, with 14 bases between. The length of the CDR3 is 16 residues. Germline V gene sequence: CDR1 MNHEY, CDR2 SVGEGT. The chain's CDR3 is CASRRSSVANTGELFF. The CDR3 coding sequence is TGTGCCAGCAGACGCAGCAGCGTCGCGAACACCGGGGAGCTGTTTTTT.

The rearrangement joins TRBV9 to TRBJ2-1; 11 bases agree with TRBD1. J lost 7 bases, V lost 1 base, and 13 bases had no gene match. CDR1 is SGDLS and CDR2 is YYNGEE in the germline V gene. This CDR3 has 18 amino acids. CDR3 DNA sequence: TGTGCCAGCAGCGTACCCTCAGGTGGGGACAGGGGGGAGAATGAGCAGTTCTTC. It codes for CASSVPSGGDRGENEQFF.

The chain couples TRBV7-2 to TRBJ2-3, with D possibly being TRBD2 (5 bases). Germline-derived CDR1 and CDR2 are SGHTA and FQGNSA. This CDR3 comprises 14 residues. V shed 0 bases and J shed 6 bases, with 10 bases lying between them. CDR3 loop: CASSLASREDTQYF. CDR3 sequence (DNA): TGTGCCAGCAGCTTAGCGAGTAGGGAGGATACGCAGTATTTT.